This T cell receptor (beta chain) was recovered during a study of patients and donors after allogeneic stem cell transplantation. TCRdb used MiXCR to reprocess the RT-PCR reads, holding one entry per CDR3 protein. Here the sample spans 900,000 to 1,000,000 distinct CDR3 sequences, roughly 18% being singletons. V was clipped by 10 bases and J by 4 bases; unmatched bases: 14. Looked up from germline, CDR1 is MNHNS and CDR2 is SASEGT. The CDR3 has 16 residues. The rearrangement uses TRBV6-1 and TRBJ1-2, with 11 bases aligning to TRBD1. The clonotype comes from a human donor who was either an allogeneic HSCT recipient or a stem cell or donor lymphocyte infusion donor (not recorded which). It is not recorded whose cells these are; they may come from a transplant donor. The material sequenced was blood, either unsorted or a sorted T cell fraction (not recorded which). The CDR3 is CAIAKRTGGVIYGYTF. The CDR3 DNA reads TGTGCCATCGCCAAAAGGACAGGGGGCGTAATCTATGGCTACACCTTC.